What follows is one T cell receptor beta chain and its context. The data belong to a study of blood T cell repertoires in COVID-19. Study as a whole: COVID-19 samples from acute and convalescent phases originated in the United States, Italy and Spain. Sample material is recorded as cDNA or gDNA derived from T cells, B-cell-depleted T cells, or PBMCs.

Germline CDR1 reads MNHEY; CDR2 reads SMNVEV (reference sequence). The CDR3 has 15 residues. J lost 9 bases, V lost 4 bases, and 5 bases had no gene match. Authors' methods: Using reference gene primer amplification, nucleated cell counts were estimated. The repertoire was sequenced with immunoSEQ multiplex PCR; TCRdb's copy has only in-frame clones and lacks some. That table is the source of V, J and clone size, and D and trimming were worked out from the DNA. The table records around 200,000 clones, over 70% of them present only once. The rearrangement links TRBV27 to TRBJ2-1; 14 bases align to TRBD2. This receptor was obtained from a middle-aged man with active or convalescent COVID-19. Sequenced: peripheral blood. The CDR3 sequence: CASSSRLAGGPEQFF. CDR3 nucleotide sequence: TGTGCCAGCAGTTCCCGACTAGCGGGGGGGCCTGAGCAGTTCTTC.